The rows below give T cell receptor beta chains drawn from one sample of a study of beta chain features in type 1 diabetes. TCRdb's table, derived via immunoSEQ multiplex PCR, lists solely in-frame clones and lacks some. The sample holds a few hundred thousand clones, 10% to 15% seen once. Sequencing was carried out using naive CD4+ T cells from blood. These receptors all stem from a woman between 18 and 29 years old with type 1 diabetes. The CDR3 runs from the conserved cysteine through the conserved F or W. D genes are given only for firm matches. Size is omitted from some rows. Given values are once, few, many or a class for expanded clones.

TRBJ1-2 TRBV6-5 NA NA TGTGCCAGCAGCCCACCTGGGGGCCCGTATGGCTACACCTTC CASSPPGGPYGYTF
TRBJ1-1 TRBV5-4 NA NA TGTGCCAGCAGCCAAGATCGGGGGTCGGGTACTGAAGCTTTCTTT CASSQDRGSGTEAFF
TRBJ1-2 TRBV30 NA NA TGTGCCTGGAGTGGACAGGAGAACTATGGCTACACCTTC CAWSGQENYGYTF
TRBJ2-5 TRBV7-9 NA NA TGTGCCAGCAGCCAGGGGGGTCGGGAGACCCAGTACTTC CASSQGGRETQYF
TRBJ2-1 TRBV9 few NA TGTGCCAGCAGCTCGGAGGGGTGGGGGCAGTTCTTC CASSSEGWGQFF
TRBJ2-1 TRBV18 NA TRBD2 TGTGCCAGCTCACCGGCGGGGGGCGCGGGGAATGAGCAGTTCTTC CASSPAGGAGNEQFF
TRBJ2-5 TRBV28 few NA TGTGCCAGCAACACCCCCGGCGGCGGCGCCGAGACCCAGTACTTC CASNTPGGGAETQYF
TRBJ1-3 TRBV11-2 NA NA TGTGCCAGCAGCACGCTCAGGGGAGTCTCTGGAAACACCATATATTTT CASSTLRGVSGNTIYF
TRBJ2-5 TRBV7-9 few TRBD2 TGTGCCAGCAGCGACCAGACTAGCGGGGCGGAGACCCAGTACTTC CASSDQTSGAETQYF
TRBJ2-5 TRBV6-5 NA TRBD2 TGTGCCAGCAGCTCTGGACTAGCGGGAGAGACCCAGTACTTC CASSSGLAGETQYF
TRBJ1-1 TRBV25-1 few NA TGTGCCAGCAGGGAGACAGCTTTGAACACTGAAGCTTTCTTT CASRETALNTEAFF
TRBJ2-6 TRBV15 NA NA TGTGCCACCAGCAAGACAGGCCTCTCTGGGGCCAACGTCCTGACTTTC CATSKTGLSGANVLTF
TRBJ1-2 TRBV5-1 NA NA TGCGCCAGCAGCTTGGGGGGCAGCTATGGCTACACCTTC CASSLGGSYGYTF
TRBJ2-6 TRBV11-3 NA NA TGTGCCAGCAGCTTAAAGCCGAGAGGGGAGGCGGGGGCCAACGTCCTGACTTTC CASSLKPRGEAGANVLTF
TRBJ2-7 TRBV29-1 NA NA TGCAGCGCGCTGGACAGCACCTACGAGCAGTACTTC CSALDSTYEQYF
TRBJ2-5 TRBV19 NA TRBD1 TGTGCCAGTACCACGACAGGGTTGGAGACCCAGTACTTC CASTTTGLETQYF
TRBJ2-3 TRBV6-5 few NA TGTGCCAGCAGTGGGGGTCCGGGGGAGTCAGATACGCAGTATTTT CASSGGPGESDTQYF
TRBJ2-5 TRBV27 NA TRBD1 TGTGCCAGCAGTAGACAGGGTGGGGAGACCCAGTACTTC CASSRQGGETQYF
TRBJ2-7 TRBV4-1 NA NA TGCGCCAGCAGCCATATCGCAGGGGCACGATCCTACGAGCAGTACTTC CASSHIAGARSYEQYF
TRBJ2-1 TRBV28 NA TRBD1 TGTGCCAGCAGTCCACCGGGACAGTCAGACAATGAGCAGTTCTTC CASSPPGQSDNEQFF
TRBJ2-2 TRBV28 NA TRBD2 TGTGCCAGCAGTTCCGCCCTGGGGAGCGGGATAGGGGAGCTGTTTTTT CASSSALGSGIGELFF
TRBJ2-5 TRBV5-1 NA TRBD2 TGCGCCAGCACAAGAGCGGGAGTTGGAGAGACCCAGTACTTC CASTRAGVGETQYF
TRBJ2-1 TRBV19 NA NA TGTGCCAGTAGTATAGTTCAGGGACTGGCGAGTGGTGAGCAGTTCTTC CASSIVQGLASGEQFF
TRBJ2-7 TRBV30 few NA TGTGCCTGGACTCAATCGGGTTACGAGCAGTACTTC CAWTQSGYEQYF
TRBJ1-2 TRBV7-9 NA NA TGTGCCAGCAGCTTTACTTGGGGAGCAGAGTATGGCTACACCTTC CASSFTWGAEYGYTF
TRBJ2-3 TRBV29-1 NA TRBD2 TGCAGCGCGATAGCGGGTATAACAGATACGCAGTATTTT CSAIAGITDTQYF
TRBJ2-1 TRBV5-1 NA TRBD2 TGCGCCAGCAGCTACCTAGCGGGAGGGCCGAATGAGCAGTTCTTC CASSYLAGGPNEQFF
TRBJ1-1 TRBV9 few NA TGTGCCAGCAGCGTAGCTACGGACGGCAGGGCCAACACTGAAGCTTTCTTT CASSVATDGRANTEAFF
TRBJ2-1 TRBV25-1 NA TRBD1 TGTGCCAGCAGTGAGGCTACAGGGGGGTACAATGAGCAGTTCTTC CASSEATGGYNEQFF
TRBJ2-3 TRBV11-3 NA NA TGTGCCAGCAGCCCCCAACAGAATTTCCCGCAGTATTTT CASSPQQNFPQYF
TRBJ2-5 TRBV30 NA NA TGTGCCTGGAGTGTTACCCCACCGCGGGAGTACTTC CAWSVTPPREYF
TRBJ2-7 TRBV19 few TRBD2 TGTGCCAGTAGTGCCCCCGCGGGAGGCGCCGTCGCGCAGTACTTC CASSAPAGGAVAQYF
TRBJ2-1 TRBV28 NA NA TGTGCCAGCAGCCTCCCCGGAGGGCCCTTACCCTACAAGCAGTTCTTC CASSLPGGPLPYKQFF
TRBJ1-2 TRBV9 NA NA TGTGCCAGCAGCGTCGGCGGCAGGGTCGTTACTAACTATGGCTACACCTTC CASSVGGRVVTNYGYTF
TRBJ2-7 TRBV7-2 few NA TGTGCCAGCAGCTTTTTATCCGAGTTCTCCTACGAGCAGTACTTC CASSFLSEFSYEQYF
TRBJ2-3 TRBV5-1 NA NA TGCGCCACCAGGAGGGGGACGGCCTCCACAGATACGCAGTATTTT CATRRGTASTDTQYF
TRBJ1-2 TRBV4-1 NA NA TGCGCCAGCAGCCGCGGGACGGATGGCTACACCTTC CASSRGTDGYTF
TRBJ1-3 TRBV29-1 few NA TGCAGCGCCCGTCTGAAACAGGGCCCCTCTGGAAACACCATATATTTT CSARLKQGPSGNTIYF
TRBJ2-7 TRBV4-3 NA NA TGCGCCAGCAGCCAGGACCCAGGGGAGCAGTACTTC CASSQDPGEQYF
TRBJ1-1 TRBV7-2 few NA TGTGCCAGCAGCCCATCGGGCACTGAAGCTTTCTTT CASSPSGTEAFF
TRBJ1-2 TRBV20-1 few NA TGCAGTGCTGACACCGCCGGACAGATCTTC CSADTAGQIF
TRBJ2-3 TRBV28 NA NA TGTGCCAGCAGTTCGCCAGGAGGTAGCGAAGATACGCAGTATTTT CASSSPGGSEDTQYF
TRBJ2-7 TRBV27 few TRBD2 TGTGCCAGCAAAAAGCGGGAGGGCCCTTACGAGCAGTACTTC CASKKREGPYEQYF
TRBJ2-1 TRBV21-1 NA NA TGTGCCAGCAGCAATCCGGACAGACCCTACAATGAGCAGTTCTTC CASSNPDRPYNEQFF
TRBJ2-3 TRBV9 NA TRBD2 TGTGCCAGCAGCGTTAGCGGGGGGCGGATAGATACGCAGTATTTT CASSVSGGRIDTQYF
TRBJ1-1 TRBV6-4 NA TRBD1 TGTGCCAGCAGGGACAGGGGGAACACTGAAGCTTTCTTT CASRDRGNTEAFF
TRBJ2-3 TRBV6-5 NA NA TGTGCCAGCGGGAGGATGGAGGGCACAGATACGCAGTATTTT CASGRMEGTDTQYF
TRBJ2-5 TRBV25-1 few NA TGTGCCAGCAGCGGGAAAGAGACCCAGTACTTC CASSGKETQYF
TRBJ2-5 TRBV5-1 NA NA TGCGCCAGCAGCTTGGTGACTACCCCCGAGGGGACCCAGTACTTC CASSLVTTPEGTQYF
TRBJ1-4 TRBV29-1 NA TRBD1 TGCAGCGGGGGACAGGGACGAGAGAGGGAACTGTTTTTT CSGGQGRERELFF
TRBJ1-2 TRBV6-5 few TRBD1 TGTGCCAGCCGTCAGGGGGCCTATGGCTACACCTTC CASRQGAYGYTF
TRBJ2-7 TRBV7-2 few NA TGTGCCAGCAGCTTCAGACTGACAGCTAGCGAGCAGTACTTC CASSFRLTASEQYF
TRBJ1-5 TRBV30 NA NA TGTGCCTGGGCTTGGACGGGGAATCAGCCCCAGCATTTT CAWAWTGNQPQHF
TRBJ1-2 TRBV6-5 few NA TGTGCCAGCAGTCCGTATAGAGGTGGCTACACCTTC CASSPYRGGYTF
TRBJ2-1 TRBV9 NA TRBD2 TGTGCCAGCAGCGTAGCTCCTAGCGGGCCACTCCCCTACAATGAGCAGTTCTTC CASSVAPSGPLPYNEQFF
TRBJ2-1 TRBV5-6 NA TRBD2 TGTGCCAGCAGCTTGGTAGCGGGGCCTTCCTACAATGAGCAGTTCTTC CASSLVAGPSYNEQFF
TRBJ2-5 TRBV7-2 few TRBD1 TGTGCCAGCAGCACACGACAGGGGGCCGGGGAGACCCAGTACTTC CASSTRQGAGETQYF
TRBJ1-1 TRBV18 NA NA TGTGCCAGCTCACCACTCCAGGGGAACACTGAAGCTTTCTTT CASSPLQGNTEAFF